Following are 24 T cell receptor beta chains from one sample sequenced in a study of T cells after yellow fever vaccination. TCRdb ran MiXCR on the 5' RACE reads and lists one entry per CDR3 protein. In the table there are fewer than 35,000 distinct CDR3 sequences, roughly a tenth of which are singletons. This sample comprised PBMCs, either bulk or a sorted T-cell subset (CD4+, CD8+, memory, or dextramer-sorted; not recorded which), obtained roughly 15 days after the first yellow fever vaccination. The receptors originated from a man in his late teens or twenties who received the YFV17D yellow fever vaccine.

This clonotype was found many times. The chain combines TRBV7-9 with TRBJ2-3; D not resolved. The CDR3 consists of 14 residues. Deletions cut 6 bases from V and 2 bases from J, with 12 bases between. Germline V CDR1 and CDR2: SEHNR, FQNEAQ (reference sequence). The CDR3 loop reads CASSLVGSTDTQYF. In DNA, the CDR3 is TGTGCCAGCAGTCTAGTGGGTTCCACAGATACGCAGTATTTT.

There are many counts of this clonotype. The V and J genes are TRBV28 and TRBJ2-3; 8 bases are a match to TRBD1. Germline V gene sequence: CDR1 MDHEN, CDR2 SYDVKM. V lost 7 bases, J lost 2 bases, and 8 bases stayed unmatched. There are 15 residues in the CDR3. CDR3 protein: CASTLPGQVTDTQYF. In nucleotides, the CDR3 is TGTGCCAGCACCTTGCCGGGACAGGTCACAGATACGCAGTATTTT.

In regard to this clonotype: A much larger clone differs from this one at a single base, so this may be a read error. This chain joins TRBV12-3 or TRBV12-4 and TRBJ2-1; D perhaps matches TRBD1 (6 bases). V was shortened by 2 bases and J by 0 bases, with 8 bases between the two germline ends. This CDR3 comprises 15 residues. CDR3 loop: CASSLRGISYNEQFF. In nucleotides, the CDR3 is TGTGCCAGCAGTTTAAGGGGGATCTCCTACAATGAGCAGTTCTTC.

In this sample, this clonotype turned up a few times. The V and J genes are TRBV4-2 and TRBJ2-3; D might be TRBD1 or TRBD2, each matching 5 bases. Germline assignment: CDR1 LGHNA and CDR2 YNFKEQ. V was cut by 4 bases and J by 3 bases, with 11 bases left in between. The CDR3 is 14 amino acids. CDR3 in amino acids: CASSRDEGTDTQYF. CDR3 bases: TGTGCCAGCAGCCGGGACGAAGGGACAGATACGCAGTATTTT.

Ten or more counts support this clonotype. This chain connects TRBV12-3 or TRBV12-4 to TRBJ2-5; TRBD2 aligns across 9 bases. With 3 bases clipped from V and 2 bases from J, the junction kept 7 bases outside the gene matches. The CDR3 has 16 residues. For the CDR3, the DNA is TGTGCCAGCAGTTTTGGCCTAGCGGGGACACAAGAGACCCAGTACTTC. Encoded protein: CASSFGLAGTQETQYF.

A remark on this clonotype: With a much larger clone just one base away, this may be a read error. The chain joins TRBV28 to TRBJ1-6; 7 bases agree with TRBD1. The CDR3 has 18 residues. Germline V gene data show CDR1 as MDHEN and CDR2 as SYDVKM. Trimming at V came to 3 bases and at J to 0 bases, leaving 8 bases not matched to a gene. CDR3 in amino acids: CASSFGDRATSYNSPLHF. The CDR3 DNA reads TGTGCCAGCAGTTTTGGCGACAGGGCCACCTCCTATAATTCACCCCTCCACTTT.

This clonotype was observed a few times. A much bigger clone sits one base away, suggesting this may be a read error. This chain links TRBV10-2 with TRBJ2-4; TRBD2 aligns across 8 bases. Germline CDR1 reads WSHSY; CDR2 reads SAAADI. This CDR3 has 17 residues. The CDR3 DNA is TGCGCCAGCAGTAAGAGCCTCATAGGACTAGCCAGAAACATTCAGTACTTC. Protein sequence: CASSKSLIGLARNIQYF.

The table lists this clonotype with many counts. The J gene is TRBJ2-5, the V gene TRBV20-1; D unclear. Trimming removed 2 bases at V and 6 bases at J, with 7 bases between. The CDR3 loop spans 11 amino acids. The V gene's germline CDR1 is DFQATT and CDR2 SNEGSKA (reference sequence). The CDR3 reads CSARSRQTQYF. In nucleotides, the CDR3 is TGCAGTGCTAGATCGAGGCAGACCCAGTACTTC.

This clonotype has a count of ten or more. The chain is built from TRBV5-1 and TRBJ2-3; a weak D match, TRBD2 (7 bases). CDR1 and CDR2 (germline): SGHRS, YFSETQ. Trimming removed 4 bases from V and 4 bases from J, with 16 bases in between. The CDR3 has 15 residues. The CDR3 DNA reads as TGCGCCAGCAGCCTGTGGGTGGGGGGGCCAGATACGCAGTATTTT. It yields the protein CASSLWVGGPDTQYF.

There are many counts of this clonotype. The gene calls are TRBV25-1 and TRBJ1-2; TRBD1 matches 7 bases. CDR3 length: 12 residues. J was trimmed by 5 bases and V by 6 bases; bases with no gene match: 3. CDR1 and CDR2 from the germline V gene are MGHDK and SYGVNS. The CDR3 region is CASRGQSYGYTF. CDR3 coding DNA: TGTGCCAGCAGGGGACAGAGTTATGGCTACACCTTC.

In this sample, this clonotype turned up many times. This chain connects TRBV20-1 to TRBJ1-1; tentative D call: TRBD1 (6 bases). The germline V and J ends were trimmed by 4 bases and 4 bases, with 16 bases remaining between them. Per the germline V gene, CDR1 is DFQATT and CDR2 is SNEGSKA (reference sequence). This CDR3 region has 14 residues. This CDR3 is CSAIRGQGSTEAFF. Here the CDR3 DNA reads TGCAGTGCTATTCGGGGGCAGGGGAGCACTGAAGCTTTCTTT.

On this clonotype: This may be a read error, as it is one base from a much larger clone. CDR3 protein: CARREQYF. CDR3 in DNA: TGTGCCAGGAGGGAGCAGTATTTT. The chain carries TRBV3-1 and TRBJ2-3, with D perhaps matching TRBD2 (5 bases). Germline V gene lookup returns CDR1 LGHDT and CDR2 YNNKEL (reference sequence). The CDR3 loop spans 8 amino acids. The V end lost 9 bases, the J end lost 11 bases, and 6 bases lay between the germline ends.

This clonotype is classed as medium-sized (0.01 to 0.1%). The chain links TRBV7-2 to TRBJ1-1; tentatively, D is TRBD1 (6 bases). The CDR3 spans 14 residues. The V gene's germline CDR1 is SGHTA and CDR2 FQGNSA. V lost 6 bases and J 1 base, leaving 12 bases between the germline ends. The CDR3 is CASSFGTTNTEAFF. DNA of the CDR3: TGTGCCAGCAGTTTTGGGACAACGAACACTGAAGCTTTCTTT.

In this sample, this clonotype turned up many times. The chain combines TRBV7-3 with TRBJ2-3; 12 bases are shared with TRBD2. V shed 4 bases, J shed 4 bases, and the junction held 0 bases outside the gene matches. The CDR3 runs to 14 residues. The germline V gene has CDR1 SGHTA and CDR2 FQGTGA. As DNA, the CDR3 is TGTGCCAGCAGCTCTAGCGGGGGGGCAGATACGCAGTATTTT. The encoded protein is CASSSSGGADTQYF.

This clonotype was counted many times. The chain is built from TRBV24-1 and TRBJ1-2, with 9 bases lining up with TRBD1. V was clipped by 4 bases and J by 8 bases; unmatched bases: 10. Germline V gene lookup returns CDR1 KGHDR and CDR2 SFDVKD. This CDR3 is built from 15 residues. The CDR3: CATSDHRGLAEGYTF. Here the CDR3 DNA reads TGTGCCACCAGTGACCACAGGGGGCTTGCGGAAGGCTACACCTTC.

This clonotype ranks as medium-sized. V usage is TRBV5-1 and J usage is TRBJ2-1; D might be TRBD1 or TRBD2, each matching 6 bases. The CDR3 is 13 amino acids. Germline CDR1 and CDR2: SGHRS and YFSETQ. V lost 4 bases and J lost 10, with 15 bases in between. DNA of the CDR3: TGCGCCAGCAGCCCGGACAGAGCGGGCGAGCAGTTCTTC. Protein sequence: CASSPDRAGEQFF.

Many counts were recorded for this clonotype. Written as DNA, the CDR3 is TGTGCCAGCACCATGACAGGGGCAGATACGCAGTATTTT. Translation: CASTMTGADTQYF. This rearrangement joins TRBV7-9 to TRBJ2-3; 8 nucleotides line up with TRBD1. Germline V CDR1 and CDR2: SEHNR, FQNEAQ (reference sequence). Trimming took 7 bases from V and 4 from J; bases not matched to a gene: 4. This CDR3 is 13 amino acids long.

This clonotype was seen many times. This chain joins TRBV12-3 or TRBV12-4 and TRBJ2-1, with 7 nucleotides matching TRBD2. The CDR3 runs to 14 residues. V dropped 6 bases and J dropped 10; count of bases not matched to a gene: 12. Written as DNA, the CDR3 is TGTGCCAGCAGCCGGGCTAGCGGCTTACGGGAGCAGTTCTTC. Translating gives CASSRASGLREQFF.

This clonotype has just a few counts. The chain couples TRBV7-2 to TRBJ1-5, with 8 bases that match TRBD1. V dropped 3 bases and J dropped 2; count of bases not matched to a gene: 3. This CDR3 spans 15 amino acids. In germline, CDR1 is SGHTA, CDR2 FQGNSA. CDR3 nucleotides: TGTGCCAGCAGCTTGGTGACAGGGGGCAATCAGCCCCAGCATTTT. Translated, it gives CASSLVTGGNQPQHF.

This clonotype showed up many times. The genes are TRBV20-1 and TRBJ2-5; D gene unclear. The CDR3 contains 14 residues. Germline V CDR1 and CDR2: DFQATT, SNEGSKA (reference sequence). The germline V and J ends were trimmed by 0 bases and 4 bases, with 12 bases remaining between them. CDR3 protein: CSARDSRARETQYF. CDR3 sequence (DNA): TGCAGTGCTAGAGATTCTCGGGCGAGAGAGACCCAGTACTTC.

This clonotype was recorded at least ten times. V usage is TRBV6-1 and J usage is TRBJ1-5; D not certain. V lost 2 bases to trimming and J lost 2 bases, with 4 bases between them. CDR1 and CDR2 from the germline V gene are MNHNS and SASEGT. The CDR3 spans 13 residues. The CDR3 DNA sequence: TGTGCCAGCAGTGAAAAAGGCAATCAGCCCCAGCATTTT. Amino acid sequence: CASSEKGNQPQHF.

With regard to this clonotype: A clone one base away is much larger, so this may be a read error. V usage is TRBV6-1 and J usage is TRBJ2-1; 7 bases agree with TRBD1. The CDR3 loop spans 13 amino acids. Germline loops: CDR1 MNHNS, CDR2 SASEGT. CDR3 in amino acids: CASIRQGGGELFF. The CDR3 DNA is TGTGCCAGCATTCGACAGGGTGGGGGTGAGCTGTTCTTC.

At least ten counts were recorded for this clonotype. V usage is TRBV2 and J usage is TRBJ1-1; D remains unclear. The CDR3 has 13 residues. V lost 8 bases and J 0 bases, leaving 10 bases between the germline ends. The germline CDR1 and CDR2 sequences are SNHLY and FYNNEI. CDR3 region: CASSIGLNTEAFF. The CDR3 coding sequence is TGTGCCAGCTCAATCGGACTGAACACTGAAGCTTTCTTT.

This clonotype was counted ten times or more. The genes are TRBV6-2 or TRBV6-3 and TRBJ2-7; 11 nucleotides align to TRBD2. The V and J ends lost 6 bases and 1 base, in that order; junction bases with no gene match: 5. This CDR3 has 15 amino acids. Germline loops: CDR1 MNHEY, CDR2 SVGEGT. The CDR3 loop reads CASSGGLAESYEQYV. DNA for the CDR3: TGTGCCAGCAGCGGGGGACTAGCGGAATCCTACGAGCAGTACGTC.